The 9 T cell receptor beta chains below were found in one sample sequenced in a study of cytomegalovirus exposure and HLA in healthy donors. PCR was performed using 60 Vbeta and 13 Jbeta primers. Repertoires were generated with immunoSEQ multiplex PCR, while TCRdb's copy carries only in-frame clones and drops some. The sample lists about 160,000 clones, roughly 88% occurring once. The specimen sequenced was PBMCs. The receptors were sampled from a woman between 18 and 30 years old in good health and CMV-seronegative.

This clone was counted a single time. The gene calls are TRBV9 and TRBJ2-5; TRBD2 matches at 8 bases. The ends lost 4 bases at V and 4 bases at J; junction bases unmatched: 6. CDR3 length: 14 amino acids. The germline V gene has CDR1 SGDLS and CDR2 YYNGEE. As DNA, the CDR3 is TGTGCCAGCAGCCCCAGCGGGGGCGGAGAGACCCAGTACTTC. Translated, it gives CASSPSGGGETQYF.

The chain carries TRBV29-1 and TRBJ2-2; 9 bases match TRBD2. This CDR3 is built from 13 residues. Trimming cost V 3 bases and J 6 bases; bases outside gene matches: 2. Germline CDR1 SQVTM, CDR2 ANQGSEA. This CDR3 reads CSVDVAGAGELFF. The CDR3, as DNA: TGCAGCGTTGATGTAGCGGGGGCCGGGGAGCTGTTTTTT.

The chain combines TRBV28 with TRBJ1-1; D perhaps matches TRBD1 (5 bases). V lost 7 bases and J lost 6, with 12 bases in between. Per the germline V gene, CDR1 is MDHEN and CDR2 is SYDVKM. This CDR3 is 12 amino acids long. The CDR3 coding sequence is TGTGCCAGCATCCGGGGGGTTTCTGAAGCTTTCTTT. Translation: CASIRGVSEAFF.

In its sample, this clone was seen once. The rearrangement uses TRBV5-6 and TRBJ1-1; tentative D call: TRBD1 (5 bases). The CDR3 covers 15 residues. Germline CDR1 is SGHDT and CDR2 is YYEEEE. V was shortened by 3 bases and J by 4 bases, with 16 bases between the two germline ends. The CDR3 DNA reads as TGTGCCAGCAGCTCCCACTCAACAGGTTCCACTGAAGCTTTCTTT. This sequence encodes CASSSHSTGSTEAFF.

This chain uses TRBV6-5 with TRBJ1-3, with TRBD1 as a possible D gene (5 bases). Per germline, CDR1 MNHEY and CDR2 SVGAGI. CDR3 length equals 15 residues. V was clipped by 7 bases and J by 4 bases, with 17 bases between them. CDR3 sequence reads: CASTKQAYWGNTIYF. CDR3 nucleotide sequence: TGTGCCAGCACCAAACAGGCCTATTGGGGAAACACCATATATTTT.

The chain employs TRBV11-2 and TRBJ2-5, with 8 bases aligning to TRBD1. The junction had 12 bases not matched to a gene; V was cut back by 8 bases and J by 7 bases. CDR3 size: 14 residues. Per the germline V gene, CDR1 is SGHAT and CDR2 is FQNNGV. The CDR3 bases are TGTGCCAGCGGATTACAGGGGGTCAAGGGGACCCAGTACTTC. Protein product: CASGLQGVKGTQYF.

The J gene is TRBJ1-3, the V gene TRBV11-2; TRBD1 aligns across 8 bases. This CDR3 contains 15 residues. J gave up 0 bases and V 5 bases, and 3 bases lay outside the gene matches. Germline CDR1 and CDR2: SGHAT and FQNNGV. As DNA, the CDR3 is TGTGCCAGCAGCCAGGGGGCGGTCTCTGGAAACACCATATATTTT. Protein: CASSQGAVSGNTIYF. Using reference TRBV11-2 and TRBJ1-3 for the parts outside the CDR3, the full variable domain is EAGVAQSPRYKIIEKRQSVAFWCNPISGHATLYWYQQILGQGPKLLIQFQNNGVVDDSQLPKDRFSAERLKGVDSTLKIQPAKLEDSAVYLCASSQGAVSGNTIYFGEGSWLTVV.

Only a few counts were recorded for this clone. CDR3 residues: CASRLGGSSYNSPLHF. CDR3 in DNA: TGTGCCAGCAGGCTAGGGGGAAGCTCCTATAATTCACCCCTCCACTTT. The chain uses TRBV2 and TRBJ1-6; D perhaps matches TRBD1 (6 bases). The CDR3 runs 16 residues. Trimming cost V 6 bases and J 0 bases, with 12 bases left between them. The germline V gene has CDR1 SNHLY and CDR2 FYNNEI. Full variable domain (remainder filled in from reference TRBV2 and TRBJ1-6): EPEVTQTPSHQVTQMGQEVILRCVPISNHLYFYWYRQILGQKVEFLVSFYNNEISEKSEIFDDQFSVERPDGSNFTLKIRSTKLEDSAMYFCASRLGGSSYNSPLHFGNGTRLTVT.

CDR3 DNA: TGCGCCAGCAGCTTCGTGACAGGGGATTATGGCTACACCTTC. Its translation: CASSFVTGDYGYTF. The V and J genes are TRBV5-1 and TRBJ1-2, with 8 bases identical to TRBD1. J lost 5 bases, V lost 2 bases, and 5 bases had no gene match. CDR3 length equals 14 residues. Looked up from germline, CDR1 is SGHRS and CDR2 is YFSETQ.